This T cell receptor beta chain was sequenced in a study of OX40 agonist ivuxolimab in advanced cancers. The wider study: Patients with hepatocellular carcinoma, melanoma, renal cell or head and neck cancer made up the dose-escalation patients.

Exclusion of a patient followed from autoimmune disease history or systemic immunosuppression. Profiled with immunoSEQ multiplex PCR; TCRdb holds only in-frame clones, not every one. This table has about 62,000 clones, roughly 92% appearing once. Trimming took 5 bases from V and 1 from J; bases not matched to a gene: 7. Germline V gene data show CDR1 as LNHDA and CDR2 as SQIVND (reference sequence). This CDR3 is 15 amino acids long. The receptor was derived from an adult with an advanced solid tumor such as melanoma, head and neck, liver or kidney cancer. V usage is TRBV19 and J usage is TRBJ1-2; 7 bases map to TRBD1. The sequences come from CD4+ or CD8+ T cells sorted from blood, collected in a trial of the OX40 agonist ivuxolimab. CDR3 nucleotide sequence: TGTGCCAGTAGTGTTACAGGGGCCCTTAACTATGGCTACACCTTC. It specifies CASSVTGALNYGYTF. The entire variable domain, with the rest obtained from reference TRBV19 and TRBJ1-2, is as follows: DGGITQSPKYLFRKEGQNVTLSCEQNLNHDAMYWYRQDPGQGLRLIYYSQIVNDFQKGDIAEGYSVSREKKESFPLTVTSAQKNPTAFYLCASSVTGALNYGYTFGSGTRLTVV.